These 6 T cell receptor beta chains came from one sample sequenced in a study of cytomegalovirus exposure and HLA in healthy donors. Vbeta (60) and Jbeta (13) primers were used in the PCR. Some clones are missing from TCRdb's copy, which holds only in-frame ones; the method was immunoSEQ multiplex PCR. Altogether about 120,000 clones are present, 77% being singletons, with the ten largest covering 5.8%. What was sequenced was PBMCs. These receptors came from a man between 18 and 35 years old in good health and CMV-seropositive.

The V and J genes are TRBV28 and TRBJ2-7; 10 positions match TRBD2. The V gene end was trimmed by 9 bases and the J gene end by 1 base; junction bases not matched to a gene: 9. This CDR3 is 15 amino acids long. CDR1 MDHEN and CDR2 SYDVKM come from the germline V gene. The CDR3 protein is CASFSSGGFSYEQYF. The CDR3 nucleotides read TGTGCCAGTTTTTCTAGCGGGGGCTTTTCCTACGAGCAGTACTTC. Full variable domain (remainder filled in from reference TRBV28 and TRBJ2-7): DVKVTQSSRYLVKRTGEKVFLECVQDMDHENMFWYRQDPGLGLRLIYFSYDVKMKEKGDIPEGYSVSREKKERFSLILESASTNQTSMYLCASFSSGGFSYEQYFGPGTRLTVT.

V gene TRBV7-9 combines with J gene TRBJ1-1; 8 nucleotides match TRBD1. This CDR3 spans 16 amino acids. The V gene's germline CDR1 is SEHNR and CDR2 FQNEAQ (reference sequence). V dropped 0 bases and J dropped 6; count of bases not matched to a gene: 9. CDR3 bases: TGTGCCAGCAGCTTAGCGGAAGGGACAGGCGCACCTGAAGCTTTCTTT. Amino acid sequence: CASSLAEGTGAPEAFF.

The CDR3 reads CASSFPTRTRDSNQPQHF. Written as DNA, the CDR3 is TGTGCCAGCAGTTTCCCCACCCGGACACGTGATAGCAATCAGCCCCAGCATTTT. The rearrangement links TRBV28 to TRBJ1-5; TRBD1 is a possible D gene (5 bases). Per the germline V gene, CDR1 is MDHEN and CDR2 is SYDVKM. V was pared by 3 bases and J by 0 bases, with 18 bases between. This CDR3 region has 18 residues.

The chain employs TRBV7-2 and TRBJ2-1; D is ambiguous. V lost 4 bases to trimming and J lost 9 bases, with 10 bases between them. The CDR3 loop spans 12 amino acids. Per germline, CDR1 SGHTA and CDR2 FQGNSA. The CDR3 reads CASSSRSTEQFF. The DNA of the CDR3 is TGTGCCAGCAGCTCGAGGTCGACTGAGCAGTTCTTC.

The V and J genes are TRBV7-2 and TRBJ2-5, with 7 nucleotides matching TRBD2. The end of the DNA fits TRBJ2-7 better, so the J call may be wrong. Germline V CDR1 and CDR2: SGHTA, FQGNSA. This CDR3 has 15 amino acids. CDR3 protein: CASTVGSGGSYEQYF. CDR3 nucleotide sequence: TGTGCCAGCACCGTGGGGTCGGGCGGGAGCTACGAGCAGTACTTC.

The V gene is TRBV5-1, the J gene TRBJ2-3; D is uncertain. The CDR3 has 15 amino acids. V lost 7 bases and J lost 2, with 17 bases in between. CDR1 SGHRS and CDR2 YFSETQ come from the germline V gene. Written as DNA, the CDR3 is TGCGCCAGCTCCCTCGCCCAGGCTATCACAGATACGCAGTATTTT. Protein: CASSLAQAITDTQYF.